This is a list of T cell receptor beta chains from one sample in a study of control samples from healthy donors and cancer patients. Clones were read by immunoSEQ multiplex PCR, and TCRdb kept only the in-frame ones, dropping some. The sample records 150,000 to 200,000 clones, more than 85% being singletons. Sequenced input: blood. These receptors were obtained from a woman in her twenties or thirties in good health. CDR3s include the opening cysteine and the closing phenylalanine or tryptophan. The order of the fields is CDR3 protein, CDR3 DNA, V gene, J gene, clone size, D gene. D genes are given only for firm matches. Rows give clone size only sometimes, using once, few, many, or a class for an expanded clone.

CDR3aa: CASSLRTLWSSYNSPLHF
CDR3nt: TGTGCCAGCAGCCTTAGGACACTCTGGAGCTCCTATAATTCACCCCTCCACTTT
v_gene: TRBV14
j_gene: TRBJ1-6
abundance: once
d_gene: -

CDR3aa: CASSLAAGGPDTQYF
CDR3nt: TGTGCCAGCAGCTTAGCCGCGGGAGGGCCCGATACGCAGTATTTT
v_gene: TRBV7-9
j_gene: TRBJ2-3
abundance: -
d_gene: TRBD2

CDR3aa: CASSLEWSDSNYGYTF
CDR3nt: TGCGCCAGCAGCTTGGAGTGGTCAGATTCGAACTATGGCTACACCTTC
v_gene: TRBV5-1
j_gene: TRBJ1-2
abundance: -
d_gene: -

CDR3aa: CASSPRTSVAYEQYF
CDR3nt: TGTGCCAGCAGTCCCCGCACTAGCGTTGCCTACGAGCAGTACTTC
v_gene: TRBV28
j_gene: TRBJ2-7
abundance: -
d_gene: TRBD2

CDR3aa: CATSEAPSGSSYNEQFF
CDR3nt: TGTGCCACCAGCGAAGCTCCGAGCGGGAGTTCCTACAATGAGCAGTTCTTC
v_gene: TRBV15
j_gene: TRBJ2-1
abundance: -
d_gene: TRBD2

CDR3aa: CASSLGTGGGNQPQHF
CDR3nt: TGCGCCAGCAGCTTGGGTACAGGGGGCGGCAATCAGCCCCAGCATTTT
v_gene: TRBV5-1
j_gene: TRBJ1-5
abundance: -
d_gene: TRBD1

CDR3aa: CASSEMVGPYGYTF
CDR3nt: TGTGCCAGCAGTGAAATGGTAGGCCCTTATGGCTACACCTTC
v_gene: TRBV6-1
j_gene: TRBJ1-2
abundance: -
d_gene: -

CDR3aa: CASSRGYEQFF
CDR3nt: TGTGCCAGCTCCCGAGGGTATGAGCAGTTCTTC
v_gene: TRBV12-3/TRBV12-4
j_gene: TRBJ2-1
abundance: -
d_gene: -

CDR3aa: CASNPSRGTGAQYF
CDR3nt: TGTGCCAGCAATCCGTCCCGCGGGACGGGGGCCCAGTACTTC
v_gene: TRBV28
j_gene: TRBJ2-5
abundance: -
d_gene: -

CDR3aa: CASSLAVITSEAFF
CDR3nt: TGTGCCAGCAGCTTGGCAGTAATTACATCTGAAGCTTTCTTT
v_gene: TRBV11-2
j_gene: TRBJ1-1
abundance: -
d_gene: -

CDR3aa: CASSFSGSTYEQYF
CDR3nt: TGTGCCAGCAGTTTTAGCGGGAGTACCTACGAGCAGTACTTC
v_gene: TRBV6-2/TRBV6-3
j_gene: TRBJ2-7
abundance: -
d_gene: TRBD2

CDR3aa: CASSPRGRGAYEQYF
CDR3nt: TGTGCCAGCAGCCCACGAGGCCGGGGGGCCTACGAGCAGTACTTC
v_gene: TRBV11-3
j_gene: TRBJ2-7
abundance: -
d_gene: TRBD2

CDR3aa: CASSYSDTEAFF
CDR3nt: TGTGCCAGCAGCTATTCGGACACTGAAGCTTTCTTT
v_gene: TRBV11-2
j_gene: TRBJ1-1
abundance: -
d_gene: -

CDR3aa: CASSQGGTNQETQYF
CDR3nt: TGTGCCAGCAGCCAAGGGGGGACAAACCAAGAGACCCAGTACTTC
v_gene: TRBV3-1/TRBV3-2
j_gene: TRBJ2-5
abundance: -
d_gene: -

CDR3aa: CASSSDAWGGAFF
CDR3nt: TGTGCCAGCAGCTCGGACGCGTGGGGGGGAGCTTTCTTT
v_gene: TRBV5-6
j_gene: TRBJ1-1
abundance: -
d_gene: -

CDR3aa: CASQGGGGTSYEQYF
CDR3nt: TGTGCCAGCCAGGGGGGGGGCGGAACCTCCTACGAGCAGTACTTC
v_gene: TRBV6-5
j_gene: TRBJ2-7
abundance: -
d_gene: -

CDR3aa: CASSLDRAQPQHF
CDR3nt: TGTGCCAGCAGCTTAGACAGGGCCCAGCCCCAGCATTTT
v_gene: TRBV7-8
j_gene: TRBJ1-5
abundance: -
d_gene: -

CDR3aa: CASSLVGGNAYGYTF
CDR3nt: TGTGCCAGCAGCTTGGTTGGGGGGAACGCCTATGGCTACACCTTC
v_gene: TRBV5-6
j_gene: TRBJ1-2
abundance: -
d_gene: -

CDR3aa: CASSLGPAGGGETQYF
CDR3nt: TGCGCCAGCAGCTTGGGTCCAGCGGGAGGAGGAGAGACCCAGTACTTC
v_gene: TRBV5-1
j_gene: TRBJ2-5
abundance: -
d_gene: TRBD2

CDR3aa: CASSETLTLGTEAFF
CDR3nt: TGTGCCAGCAGTGAGACCCTAACACTAGGCACTGAAGCTTTCTTT
v_gene: TRBV25-1
j_gene: TRBJ1-1
abundance: -
d_gene: -

CDR3aa: CASSPPQGRPYEQYF
CDR3nt: TGTGCCAGCAGTCCCCCCCAGGGTAGACCCTACGAGCAGTACTTC
v_gene: TRBV27
j_gene: TRBJ2-7
abundance: -
d_gene: -

CDR3aa: CASSADGEQFF
CDR3nt: TGTGCCAGCAGTGCGGACGGTGAGCAGTTCTTC
v_gene: TRBV12-3/TRBV12-4
j_gene: TRBJ2-1
abundance: -
d_gene: -

CDR3aa: CASSLGGKGGGLETQYF
CDR3nt: TGTGCCAGCAGCTTGGGGGGAAAAGGGGGCGGTTTGGAGACCCAGTACTTC
v_gene: TRBV5-4
j_gene: TRBJ2-5
abundance: -
d_gene: TRBD1

CDR3aa: CASRPTGHDEKLFF
CDR3nt: TGTGCCAGCAGACCAACGGGACACGACGAAAAACTGTTTTTT
v_gene: TRBV14
j_gene: TRBJ1-4
abundance: -
d_gene: -

CDR3aa: CASSRQGPFEQYF
CDR3nt: TGTGCCAGCAGCCGACAGGGGCCCTTCGAGCAGTACTTC
v_gene: TRBV27
j_gene: TRBJ2-7
abundance: -
d_gene: TRBD1

CDR3aa: CATSEGGDGYTF
CDR3nt: TGTGCCACCAGTGAGGGGGGAGACGGCTACACCTTC
v_gene: TRBV24-1
j_gene: TRBJ1-2
abundance: -
d_gene: -

CDR3aa: CASSLSAGAFYEQYF
CDR3nt: TGTGCCAGCAGTTTAAGCGCGGGGGCCTTCTACGAGCAGTACTTC
v_gene: TRBV28
j_gene: TRBJ2-7
abundance: -
d_gene: -

CDR3aa: CASSNGQTMNTEAFF
CDR3nt: TGCGCCAGCAGTAATGGACAGACAATGAACACTGAAGCTTTCTTT
v_gene: TRBV5-1
j_gene: TRBJ1-1
abundance: -
d_gene: -

CDR3aa: CASRYRDSYNSPLHF
CDR3nt: TGTGCCAGCAGATACAGGGATTCCTATAATTCACCCCTCCACTTT
v_gene: TRBV6-5
j_gene: TRBJ1-6
abundance: -
d_gene: -

CDR3aa: CASSYPGTGAYNEQFF
CDR3nt: TGTGCCAGCAGCTACCCCGGGACAGGTGCCTACAATGAGCAGTTCTTC
v_gene: TRBV7-6
j_gene: TRBJ2-1
abundance: -
d_gene: TRBD1

CDR3aa: CASSYPRGRVETQYF
CDR3nt: TGTGCCAGCAGTTACCCGAGGGGGCGTGTGGAGACCCAGTACTTC
v_gene: TRBV6-2/TRBV6-3
j_gene: TRBJ2-5
abundance: -
d_gene: TRBD1

CDR3aa: CAWSRTGSGRSNQPQHF
CDR3nt: TGTGCCTGGAGTAGGACAGGGAGCGGACGTAGCAATCAGCCCCAGCATTTT
v_gene: TRBV30
j_gene: TRBJ1-5
abundance: -
d_gene: TRBD1

CDR3aa: CASSPLELSYNEQFF
CDR3nt: TGTGCCAGCAGCCCCTTGGAACTTTCCTACAATGAGCAGTTCTTC
v_gene: TRBV5-4
j_gene: TRBJ2-1
abundance: -
d_gene: -

CDR3aa: CASSRGQATDTQYF
CDR3nt: TGTGCCAGCAGTCGAGGACAGGCCACAGATACGCAGTATTTT
v_gene: TRBV28
j_gene: TRBJ2-3
abundance: -
d_gene: TRBD1

CDR3aa: CASSVGGGSGSYNEQFF
CDR3nt: TGTGCCAGCAGCGTAGGGGGCGGGAGCGGCTCCTACAATGAGCAGTTCTTC
v_gene: TRBV9
j_gene: TRBJ2-1
abundance: -
d_gene: TRBD2

CDR3aa: CASSLDVGASGNTIYF
CDR3nt: TGTGCCAGCAGCTTGGACGTTGGGGCGTCAGGAAACACCATATATTTT
v_gene: TRBV5-4
j_gene: TRBJ1-3
abundance: -
d_gene: -

CDR3aa: CATSDLVGNEQYF
CDR3nt: TGTGCCACCAGTGATTTAGTCGGTAACGAGCAGTACTTC
v_gene: TRBV24-1
j_gene: TRBJ2-7
abundance: once
d_gene: -

CDR3aa: CASSMTMGNSDTQYF
CDR3nt: TGTGCCAGCAGCATGACGATGGGGAACTCAGATACGCAGTATTTT
v_gene: TRBV6-5
j_gene: TRBJ2-3
abundance: once
d_gene: -

CDR3aa: CASSPLGLERNNEQFF
CDR3nt: TGTGCCAGCTCACCTCTCGGACTAGAAAGGAACAATGAGCAGTTCTTC
v_gene: TRBV18
j_gene: TRBJ2-1
abundance: -
d_gene: TRBD2

CDR3aa: CASAPTRGSDTQYF
CDR3nt: TGTGCCAGCGCCCCAACCCGGGGATCAGATACGCAGTATTTT
v_gene: TRBV4-2
j_gene: TRBJ2-3
abundance: -
d_gene: -

CDR3aa: CASSFGSSYEQYF
CDR3nt: TGTGCCAGCAGTTTCGGGAGCTCCTACGAGCAGTACTTC
v_gene: TRBV28
j_gene: TRBJ2-7
abundance: medium-sized
d_gene: -